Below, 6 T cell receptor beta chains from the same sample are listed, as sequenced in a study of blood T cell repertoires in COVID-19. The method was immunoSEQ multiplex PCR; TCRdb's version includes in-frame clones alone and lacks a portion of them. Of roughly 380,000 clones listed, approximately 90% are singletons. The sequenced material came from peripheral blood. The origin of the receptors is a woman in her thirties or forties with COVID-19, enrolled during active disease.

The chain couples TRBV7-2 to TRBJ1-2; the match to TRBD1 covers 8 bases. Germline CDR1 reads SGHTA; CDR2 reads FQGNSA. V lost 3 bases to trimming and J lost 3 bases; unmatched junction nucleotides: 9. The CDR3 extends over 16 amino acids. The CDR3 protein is CASSFGGAGGDYGYTF. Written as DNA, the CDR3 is TGTGCCAGCAGCTTTGGCGGGGCAGGGGGCGACTATGGCTACACCTTC.

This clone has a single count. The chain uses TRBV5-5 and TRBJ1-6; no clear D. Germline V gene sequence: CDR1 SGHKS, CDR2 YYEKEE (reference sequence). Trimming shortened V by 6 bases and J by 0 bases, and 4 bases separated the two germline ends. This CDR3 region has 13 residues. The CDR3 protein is CASMSSYNSPLHF. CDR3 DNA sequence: TGTGCCAGCATGAGCTCCTATAATTCACCCCTCCACTTT.

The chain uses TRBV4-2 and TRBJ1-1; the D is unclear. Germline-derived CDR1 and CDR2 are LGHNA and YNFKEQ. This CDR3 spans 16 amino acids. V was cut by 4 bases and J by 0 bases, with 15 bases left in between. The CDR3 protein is CASSPRAGVLNTEAFF. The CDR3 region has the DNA TGTGCCAGCAGCCCTCGGGCCGGGGTTTTGAACACTGAAGCTTTCTTT.

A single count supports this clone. CDR3 sequence (DNA): TGCAGCGTCAAAACCCTAGGACTCGGAGGGGGCTACACCTTC. Amino acid sequence: CSVKTLGLGGGYTF. The chain links TRBV29-1 to TRBJ1-2; D not certain. V lost 6 bases to trimming and J lost 8 bases, with 22 bases between them. CDR3 length equals 14 residues. CDR1 and CDR2 (germline): SQVTM, ANQGSEA.

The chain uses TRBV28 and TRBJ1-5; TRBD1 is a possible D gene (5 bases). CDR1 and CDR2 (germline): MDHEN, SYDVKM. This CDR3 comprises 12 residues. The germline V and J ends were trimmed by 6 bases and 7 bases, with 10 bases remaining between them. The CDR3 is CASRARVQPQHF. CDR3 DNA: TGTGCCAGCAGGGCCAGGGTCCAGCCCCAGCATTTT.

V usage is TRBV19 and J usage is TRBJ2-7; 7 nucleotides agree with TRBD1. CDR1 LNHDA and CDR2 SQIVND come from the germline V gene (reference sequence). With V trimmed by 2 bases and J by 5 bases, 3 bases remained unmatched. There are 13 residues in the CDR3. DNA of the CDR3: TGTGCCAGTAGTATAAGGGGGCAGGACGAGCAGTACTTC. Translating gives CASSIRGQDEQYF.